The 23 T cell receptor beta chains in this list originate from one sample, sequenced in a study of T cells after yellow fever vaccination (dated by TCRdb to the late 2010s). Library preparation used 5' RACE. The listed sequencing device is Illumina HiSeq 2500. Through fastp at Q25 and MiXCR, TCRdb rebuilt clones from the public reads, retaining in-frame beta chains. Rows are combined by CDR3 protein, so each entry shows the most common genes and DNA. Present in this sample are 450,000 to 650,000 distinct CDR3 sequences, about a fifth of which were seen just once. Clones ranked in the top ten supply approximately 15% of the sample. The treatment or condition tag for this specimen amounts to: live attenuated yellow fever vaccine strain. The starting material was PBMCs, obtained less than 25 days after the first yellow fever vaccination. The receptors derive from a man younger than 35 who received the YFV17D yellow fever vaccine.

This clonotype was counted only a few times. The rearrangement links TRBV2 to TRBJ2-1; 12 bases are a match to TRBD2. The length of the CDR3 is 15 residues. Losses at the gene ends were 8 bases for V and 6 bases for J; bases not matched to a gene: 8. CDR1 is SNHLY and CDR2 is FYNNEI in the germline V gene. CDR3 nucleotide sequence: TGTGCCAGCCGATTGACTAGCGGGGGTCTCAATGAGCAGTTCTTC. It yields the protein CASRLTSGGLNEQFF.

The V gene is TRBV7-2, the J gene TRBJ1-2; TRBD1 agrees at 7 bases. J lost 8 bases, V lost 3 bases, and 6 bases had no gene match. Germline V gene sequence: CDR1 SGHTA, CDR2 FQGNSA. The CDR3 is 13 amino acids. The CDR3 loop reads CASSFLTGKGYTF. CDR3 in DNA: TGTGCCAGCAGCTTCTTGACAGGGAAAGGCTACACCTTC.

This clonotype was seen ten or more times. The chain uses TRBV5-4 and TRBJ1-5; 7 bases are shared with TRBD1. This CDR3 is 13 amino acids long. The J segment lost 5 bases and the V segment lost 4 bases, leaving 3 bases of the junction unmatched. Germline CDR1 SGHNT, CDR2 YYREEE (reference sequence). The DNA of the CDR3 is TGTGCCAGCAGCCCCGACAGGGATCAGCCCCAGCATTTT. It specifies CASSPDRDQPQHF.

The chain joins TRBV5-1 to TRBJ1-1; 7 bases are a match to TRBD1. Losses at the gene ends were 4 bases for V and 0 bases for J; bases not matched to a gene: 6. The CDR3 extends over 15 amino acids. CDR1 and CDR2 (germline): SGHRS, YFSETQ. The CDR3 coding sequence is TGCGCCAGCAGCCCAGGGGGGACCATGAACACTGAAGCTTTCTTT. Residues: CASSPGGTMNTEAFF.

This clonotype was observed a few times. The chain combines TRBV7-8 with TRBJ1-1; the D is unclear. CDR1 is SGHVS, CDR2 FQNEAQ, per germline. V was trimmed by 0 bases and J by 0 bases, leaving 14 bases between them. The CDR3 extends over 17 amino acids. The CDR3 DNA reads TGTGCCAGCAGCTTAGCGTCCGGAGGGCGGGTGAACACTGAAGCTTTCTTT. Its translation is CASSLASGGRVNTEAFF.

The rearrangement uses TRBV10-3 and TRBJ1-5; D unresolved. CDR1 and CDR2 from the germline V gene are ENHRY and SYGVKD. The CDR3 contains 12 residues. Trimming shortened V by 3 bases and J by 6 bases, and 6 bases separated the two germline ends. CDR3 sequence reads: CAISDWGQPQHF. The CDR3 bases are TGTGCCATCAGTGATTGGGGTCAGCCCCAGCATTTT.

The J gene is TRBJ1-4, the V gene TRBV9; D gene unclear. Germline V CDR1 and CDR2: SGDLS, YYNGEE. The CDR3 is 17 residues long. Between the trimmed V and J ends, which lost 1 base and 0 bases, there was a span of 13 bases. The CDR3 region is CASSVFGSRTTNEKLFF. CDR3 in DNA: TGTGCCAGCAGCGTATTTGGCAGTAGAACAACTAATGAAAAACTGTTTTTT.

V and J are TRBV18 and TRBJ2-3; D remains unclear. Trimming left V 7 bases short and J 3 bases short, with 11 bases between. Germline V gene sequence: CDR1 KGHSH, CDR2 LQKENI. The CDR3 consists of 13 residues. The CDR3 DNA follows: TGTGCCAGCTTACCGGGTCCAACAGATACGCAGTATTTT. Its translation is CASLPGPTDTQYF. Drawing the rest from reference TRBV18 and TRBJ2-3, the complete variable domain is NAGVMQNPRHLVRRRGQEARLRCSPMKGHSHVYWYRQLPEEGLKFMVYLQKENIIDESGMPKERFSAEFPKEGPSILRIQQVVRGDSAAYFCASLPGPTDTQYFGPGTRLTVL.

The V and J genes are TRBV5-1 and TRBJ2-5, with TRBD1 matching over 9 bases. The ends lost 3 bases at V and 0 bases at J; junction bases unmatched: 3. Germline lookup yields CDR1 SGHRS and CDR2 YFSETQ. CDR3 length equals 15 residues. Here the CDR3 DNA reads TGCGCCAGCAGCTCAGGGACAGGGTACCAAGAGACCCAGTACTTC. Translating gives CASSSGTGYQETQYF.

The table lists this clonotype with a few counts. The genes are TRBV7-2 and TRBJ2-3; 7 bases line up with TRBD2. CDR1 is SGHTA, CDR2 FQGNSA, per germline. The length of the CDR3 is 14 residues. V shed 3 bases and J 4 bases; nucleotides not matched to a gene: 4. CDR3 amino acids: CASSFRDYADTQYF. The CDR3 DNA follows: TGTGCCAGCAGCTTCCGGGACTATGCAGATACGCAGTATTTT.

This clonotype was seen only a few times. The chain is built from TRBV27 and TRBJ1-5; D is unclear. V was trimmed by 8 bases and J by 3 bases, leaving 14 bases between them. CDR3 length equals 14 residues. The germline V gene has CDR1 MNHEY and CDR2 SMNVEV (reference sequence). The CDR3 coding sequence is TGTGCCAGCGGCCTGATGGGCGCCAATCAGCCCCAGCATTTT. Encoded protein: CASGLMGANQPQHF.

This chain links TRBV12-3 or TRBV12-4 with TRBJ2-2, with D perhaps matching TRBD1 or TRBD2 (5 bases each). Trimming left V 5 bases short and J 14 bases short, with 15 bases between. CDR3 length equals 12 residues. CDR3 sequence (DNA): TGTGCCAGCAGTGGGGGAACGGGACGACTGTTTTTT. It codes for CASSGGTGRLFF.

This clonotype has a handful of counts. J is TRBJ1-2 and V is TRBV24-1, with D tentatively TRBD1 (5 bases). This CDR3 spans 14 amino acids. Germline CDR1 KGHDR, CDR2 SFDVKD. The ends were cut back, 6 bases at V and 3 bases at J, with 13 bases in the middle. CDR3 nucleotides: TGTGCCACCAGTCGGACCGGGACGGACTATGGCTACACCTTC. Translated: CATSRTGTDYGYTF.

The chain carries TRBV4-1 and TRBJ2-3, with TRBD2 matching over 9 bases. Germline lookup yields CDR1 MGHRA and CDR2 YSYEKL. CDR3 length: 16 amino acids. The ends lost 6 bases at V and 2 bases at J; junction bases unmatched: 9. The CDR3 DNA reads as TGCGCCAGCAGTCCCGAGCGGGGGGTAAACACAGATACGCAGTATTTT. This encodes CASSPERGVNTDTQYF.

This clonotype came up a few times. The chain is built from TRBV6-1 and TRBJ2-7, with 7 nucleotides matching TRBD1. Trimming took 6 bases from V and 5 from J; bases not matched to a gene: 10. This CDR3 spans 14 amino acids. The germline V gene encodes CDR1 MNHNS and CDR2 SASEGT. The CDR3 reads CASRQHRGTDEQYF. The CDR3 bases are TGTGCCAGCAGACAACACAGGGGAACGGACGAGCAGTACTTC.

The chain is built from TRBV20-1 and TRBJ1-1, with D tentatively TRBD1 (5 bases). The CDR3 contains 14 residues. V lost 6 bases and J 0 bases, leaving 14 bases between the germline ends. From germline, CDR1 is DFQATT and CDR2 SNEGSKA (reference sequence). The CDR3 coding sequence is TGCAGTGCGAGGGGTGGGGCAGTGAACACTGAAGCTTTCTTT. It specifies CSARGGAVNTEAFF.

J is TRBJ2-3 and V is TRBV4-3, with 9 nucleotides matching TRBD1. The trim removed 0 bases at V and 3 bases at J, leaving 7 bases unmatched. Looked up from germline, CDR1 is LGHNA and CDR2 is YSLEER. The CDR3 consists of 17 residues. The DNA of the CDR3 is TGCGCCAGCAGCCAAGATTTAAGGGACAGGGTGACAGATACGCAGTATTTT. It codes for CASSQDLRDRVTDTQYF.

This clonotype was observed a few times. The rearrangement links TRBV7-9 to TRBJ2-7, with no clear D. The CDR3 is 13 residues long. The germline gives CDR1 SEHNR, CDR2 FQNEAQ (reference sequence). V shed 1 base and J shed 4 bases, with 8 bases lying between them. The CDR3 nucleotides are TGTGCCAGCAGCTTAGACGGCAGATACGAGCAGTACGTC. Translated, it gives CASSLDGRYEQYV.

The J gene is TRBJ1-2, the V gene TRBV20-1, with D possibly being TRBD1 (6 bases). CDR1 is DFQATT, CDR2 SNEGSKA, per germline (reference sequence). CDR3 length: 17 amino acids. The V and J ends lost 5 bases and 3 bases respectively, with 25 bases between them. The CDR3 sequence: CSAGGAPGENLDYGYTF. The DNA of the CDR3 is TGCAGTGCTGGGGGGGCCCCGGGGGAGAACCTTGACTATGGCTACACCTTC.

This clonotype was detected only a few times. The rearrangement links TRBV5-4 to TRBJ2-6; D may be TRBD2 (5 bases). CDR1 is SGHNT, CDR2 YYREEE, per germline (reference sequence). This CDR3 is 18 amino acids long. Trimming removed 5 bases from V and 0 bases from J, with 18 bases in between. CDR3 DNA: TGTGCCAGCAGGGGCGGAAAAGGACTGGTCTCTGGGGCCAACGTCCTGACTTTC. This encodes CASRGGKGLVSGANVLTF.

J is TRBJ2-2 and V is TRBV30; D remains ambiguous. Germline CDR1 reads GTSNPN; CDR2 reads SVGIG (reference sequence). The CDR3 extends over 13 amino acids. Trimming shortened V by 1 base and J by 4 bases, and 7 bases separated the two germline ends. CDR3 sequence (DNA): TGTGCCTGGAGTGATGGCTTCACCGGGGAGCTGTTTTTT. Translating it yields CAWSDGFTGELFF.

The chain links TRBV6-1 to TRBJ2-5; D is unresolved. Germline V gives CDR1 MNHNS, CDR2 SASEGT. V gave up 6 bases and J gave up 5 bases, with 16 bases separating them. This CDR3 has 14 residues. CDR3 residues: CASSHFGEVETQYF. CDR3 sequence (DNA): TGTGCCAGCAGCCACTTTGGAGAGGTGGAGACCCAGTACTTC.

The J gene is TRBJ2-3, the V gene TRBV10-3; D call uncertain. The V end lost 5 bases, the J end lost 5 bases, and 8 bases lay between the germline ends. CDR1 ENHRY and CDR2 SYGVKD come from the germline V gene. CDR3 length equals 12 residues. The CDR3 region is CAISSTLDTQYF. The CDR3 nucleotides read TGTGCCATCAGTTCGACTCTAGATACGCAGTATTTT.